This T cell receptor (beta chain) originates from a study of blood T cell repertoires in COVID-19. Study at large: The cDNA or gDNA used as material had been derived from T cells, B-cell-depleted T cells, or PBMCs.

V lost 7 bases to trimming and J lost 3 bases; unmatched junction nucleotides: 9. Germline values: CDR1 WSHSY, CDR2 SAAADI. There are 15 residues in the CDR3. Original analysis: Reference gene primer amplification in the assay estimated nucleated cell counts. Assay: immunoSEQ multiplex PCR; the TCRdb copy retains only in-frame clones and omits some. V and J calls and clone size come straight from that table; D and trimming were deduced from the DNA. The repertoire has 400,000 to 550,000 clones, roughly 87% of them found once; the top ten carry about 2.1%. The chain has TRBV10-2 and TRBJ2-1, with 7 bases fitting TRBD2. Sequencing used PBMCs or T cells enriched from blood (not recorded which). The sequence was obtained from a woman in her late teens or twenties with acute COVID-19. DNA of the CDR3: TGCGCCAGCACCCTAGCGGAGCCAAACTACAATGAGCAGTTCTTC. This codes for CASTLAEPNYNEQFF.